Sequencing of this TCR beta chain was carried out in a study of OX40 agonist ivuxolimab in advanced cancers. Only in-frame clones appear in the TCRdb table, and some are missing; sequencing was by immunoSEQ multiplex PCR. Among about 73,000 clones listed, about nine tenths were seen once. Baseline was the first blood sampling point, followed by cycle 4 day 1 and cycle 7 day 1. On this clone: What it binds is not known.

This CDR3 region has 13 residues. Germline V CDR1 and CDR2: MNHEY, SVGAGI. V dropped 6 bases and J dropped 8 bases, with 16 bases sitting between them. Findings of the study overall: Expanded clones were, on average, more numerous in CD8+ T cells than in CD4+. Nonresponders included some who also had low normalized T-cell clonal expansion.

The sequences come from CD4+ or CD8+ T cells sorted from blood, collected in a trial of the OX40 agonist ivuxolimab. The chain links TRBV6-5 to TRBJ1-2; the D gene is possibly TRBD1 (6 bases). The sequence came from an adult with an advanced solid tumor such as melanoma, head and neck, liver or kidney cancer. The CDR3 sequence is CASSPGQSMGYTF. The DNA of the CDR3 is TGTGCCAGCAGCCCCGGACAGTCTATGGGCTACACCTTC.